The source of this T cell receptor beta chain is a study of CD8 T cells in ankylosing spondylitis. This clonotype was detected only a few times. Quantitative 5'-RACE with molecular barcodes produced the TCR beta libraries. TCRdb redid the calling of the 5' RACE reads with MiXCR, one entry per CDR3 protein. The table records under 450,000 distinct CDR3 sequences, 20% of them present only once. The sequence was obtained from a male donor with ankylosing spondylitis or in good health (not recorded which). The specimen was blood, either unsorted or a sorted T cell fraction (not recorded which).

The CDR3 region is CASSPPTSGGLYNEQFF. The CDR3 DNA follows: TGTGCCAGCAGTCCCCCGACTAGCGGGGGGCTCTACAATGAGCAGTTCTTC. This sequence joins TRBV12-3 or TRBV12-4 and TRBJ2-1; 13 bases line up with TRBD2. V lost 5 bases, J lost 3 bases, and 7 bases stayed unmatched. The CDR3 spans 17 residues.